This T cell receptor beta chain emerged from a study of post-analysis software for immune sequencing data. General study points: Those with multiple sclerosis, the patient group, showed significantly lower normalized Chao1 diversity than controls. About 5 TRBV segments (TRBV5-6, TRBV5-1 and TRBV20-1 among them) occurred more frequently in patients than in controls. Strong same-batch co-clustering of samples appeared with F measure clustering.

Note on this clonotype: Its antigen remains unknown.

V dropped 7 bases and J dropped 4 bases, with 16 bases sitting between them. The CDR3 covers 14 residues. Unique-molecular-identifier-tagged TCR beta cDNA libraries were used. The T cell input of about 0.9 to 11 million gave roughly 460,000 cDNA molecules. One entry per CDR3 protein, called by TCRdb with MiXCR from the PCR reads. The table lists about 540,000 distinct CDR3 sequences, 30% to 40% of them singletons. J is TRBJ1-1 and V is TRBV12-3 or TRBV12-4, with a possible D match to TRBD1 (6 bases). This TCR came from a girl aged 2-17 years with multiple sclerosis. Sequencing used blood. The CDR3 region has the DNA TGTGCCAGCACCCTACAGGGTTGGGGCACTGAAGCTTTCTTT. Its translation is CASTLQGWGTEAFF.